This T cell receptor beta chain derives from a study of CD8+CD57+ T cells in acquired aplastic anemia. As for the study in general: When averaged, DNA from sorted CD4+ and CD8+ cells came to approximately 3.2 ug. The study's findings and limits: Patient and control CD8+ Simpson's diversity was not significantly different.

The patients chosen for sequencing had shown expansion of CD8+CD57+ cells (detected by flow cytometry). Genomic DNA, serving as template, underwent TCR beta VDJ and CDR3 profiling. Each CDR3 protein is one row after TCRdb ran MiXCR on the reads. Among under 200,000 distinct CDR3 sequences listed, roughly 43% were seen once. The germline V gene encodes CDR1 ENHRY and CDR2 SYGVKD. The length of the CDR3 is 15 residues. V lost 4 bases to trimming and J lost 2 bases, with 15 bases between them. This clonotype has only a few counts. Its antigen remains unidentified. V gene TRBV10-3 combines with J gene TRBJ2-7; D possibly corresponds to TRBD2 (6 bases). The sequenced material came from sorted CD4+, CD8+, or CD8+CD57+ T cells (not recorded which) from PBMCs. The TCR comes from a human donor with aplastic anemia. The CDR3: CAISAGGLPPYEQYF. The CDR3 nucleotides read TGTGCCATCAGTGCTGGGGGACTCCCCCCCTACGAGCAGTACTTC.